One sample yielded the 28 T cell receptor beta chains listed below, sequenced in a study of beta chain features in type 1 diabetes. Study results and caveats: A moderate, significant TCRB CDR3 shortening appeared in type 1 diabetes across four CD4+ subsets.

The antigens of these receptors remain unknown. Reverse transcribing all isolated RNA meant expressed TCRB transcripts were sequenced. Some clones are missing from TCRdb's copy, which holds only in-frame ones; the method was immunoSEQ multiplex PCR. This sample has 680,000 or so clones, with roughly an eighth found just once. The sequencing sample was made of naive CD4+ T cells from blood. These TCRs come from a man aged 18 to 35 with type 1 diabetes.

This clone has just a few counts. The CDR3 region is CASSPQDNEQFF. The DNA of the CDR3 is TGTGCCAGCTCACCACAAGACAATGAGCAGTTCTTC. This rearrangement joins TRBV18 to TRBJ2-1; no clear D gene. V was shortened by 1 base and J by 5 bases, with 3 bases between the two germline ends. The CDR3 totals 12 residues. Germline loops: CDR1 KGHSH, CDR2 LQKENI.

V usage is TRBV7-8 and J usage is TRBJ2-3, with a tentative D call TRBD1 (6 bases). Per the germline V gene, CDR1 is SGHVS and CDR2 is FQNEAQ. Trimming pared 4 bases from V and 0 bases from J, leaving 11 bases between. This CDR3 has 15 residues. As DNA, the CDR3 is TGTGCCAGCAGCTCCTGGACAGAGAGCACAGATACGCAGTATTTT. Its protein product is CASSSWTESTDTQYF.

The rearrangement uses TRBV5-1 and TRBJ2-5, with 9 positions matching TRBD1. This CDR3 spans 16 amino acids. The germline V gene encodes CDR1 SGHRS and CDR2 YFSETQ. Trimming cost V 4 bases and J 6 bases; bases outside gene matches: 13. CDR3 protein: CASSPQGGTGTQTQYF. In DNA, the CDR3 is TGCGCCAGCAGCCCCCAGGGGGGGACAGGGACGCAGACCCAGTACTTC.

The rearrangement joins TRBV10-3 to TRBJ2-7, with D tentatively TRBD1 (6 bases). Trimming removed 5 bases at V and 1 base at J, with 12 bases between. The CDR3 totals 14 residues. Per the germline V gene, CDR1 is ENHRY and CDR2 is SYGVKD. The CDR3 sequence is CAISTPTGSYEQYF. In DNA, the CDR3 is TGTGCCATCAGTACCCCTACAGGGTCCTACGAGCAGTACTTC.

The rearrangement uses TRBV5-1 and TRBJ1-6; D unclear. The germline CDR1 and CDR2 sequences are SGHRS and YFSETQ. V shed 7 bases and J shed 6 bases, with 17 bases lying between them. The CDR3 contains 15 residues. The CDR3 DNA sequence: TGCGCCAGCCAGCTTCTCGCAAGCTCTAATTCACCCCTCCACTTT. Its translation is CASQLLASSNSPLHF. Based on the CDR3 plus reference TRBV5-1 and TRBJ1-6, the full variable domain is KAGVTQTPRYLIKTRGQQVTLSCSPISGHRSVSWYQQTPGQGLQFLFEYFSETQRNKGNFPGRFSGRQFSNSRSEMNVSTLELGDSALYLCASQLLASSNSPLHFGNGTRLTVT.

This clone was seen only a few times. The chain employs TRBV30 and TRBJ2-7; 11 bases match TRBD1. Germline lookup yields CDR1 GTSNPN and CDR2 SVGIG (reference sequence). After removal of 3 bases from V and 6 bases from J, the junction contained 22 bases not matched to a gene. There are 19 residues in the CDR3. The CDR3 coding sequence is TGTGCCTGGAGGAAACCCCGGACAGGGGGCGCTTTCCCCCCTACCGAGCAGTACTTC. This sequence encodes CAWRKPRTGGAFPPTEQYF.

This clone was counted between two and nine times. V gene TRBV6-6 combines with J gene TRBJ1-1; TRBD1 aligns across 7 bases. This CDR3 has 14 residues. Germline lookup yields CDR1 MNHNY and CDR2 SVGAGI (reference sequence). The trim removed 6 bases at V and 5 bases at J, leaving 9 bases unmatched. The CDR3 coding sequence is TGTGCCAGCAGGACAGGGTCCGTTAAAACTGAAGCTTTCTTT. It translates to CASRTGSVKTEAFF.

CDR3 in amino acids: CASSVIGEAGEAFF. For the CDR3, the DNA is TGTGCCAGCAGCGTAATCGGGGAAGCGGGTGAAGCTTTCTTT. This chain connects TRBV9 to TRBJ1-1; D unclear. The germline V and J ends were trimmed by 1 base and 7 bases, with 14 bases remaining between them. Per germline, CDR1 SGDLS and CDR2 YYNGEE. The CDR3 runs 14 residues. Full variable domain (missing parts from reference TRBV9 and TRBJ1-1): DSGVTQTPKHLITATGQRVTLRCSPRSGDLSVYWYQQSLDQGLQFLIQYYNGEERAKGNILERFSAQQFPDLHSELNLSSLELGDSALYFCASSVIGEAGEAFFGQGTRLTVV.

Only a few counts were recorded for this clone. The rearrangement links TRBV10-1 to TRBJ2-6; D gene uncertain. Germline assignment: CDR1 WNHNN and CDR2 SYGVQD (reference sequence). This CDR3 spans 15 amino acids. V was trimmed by 6 bases and J by 0 bases, leaving 9 bases between them. This CDR3 reads CASSDGISGANVLTF. In nucleotides, the CDR3 is TGCGCCAGCAGCGACGGAATCTCTGGGGCCAACGTCCTGACTTTC.

This rearrangement joins TRBV27 to TRBJ1-5, with 12 bases matching TRBD1. Germline assignment: CDR1 MNHEY and CDR2 SMNVEV (reference sequence). The CDR3 contains 16 residues. Trimming removed 2 bases from V and 6 bases from J; junction bases left unmatched: 5. In nucleotides, the CDR3 is TGTGCCAGCAGTTTAATGTGGGGACAGGGGGCTCAGCCCCAGCATTTT. Protein: CASSLMWGQGAQPQHF.

This clone was detected a few times. V and J are TRBV4-1 and TRBJ1-5; TRBD1 is a possible D gene (5 bases). The CDR3 loop spans 18 amino acids. In germline, CDR1 is MGHRA, CDR2 YSYEKL. Trimming left V 4 bases short and J 3 bases short, with 22 bases between. The CDR3: CASSPPLVGGGTNQPQHF. As DNA, the CDR3 is TGCGCCAGCAGCCCCCCTTTGGTCGGGGGAGGGACCAATCAGCCCCAGCATTTT.

The V gene is TRBV18, the J gene TRBJ2-1; D might be TRBD1 (7 bases). Trimming pared 5 bases from V and 0 bases from J, leaving 11 bases between. Germline V gives CDR1 KGHSH, CDR2 LQKENI. The CDR3 has 15 residues. Here the CDR3 reads CASSTQGGSYNEQFF. Here the CDR3 DNA reads TGTGCCAGCTCAACCCAGGGGGGCTCCTACAATGAGCAGTTCTTC.

The chain recombines TRBV4-1 with TRBJ1-2, with a tentative D call TRBD1 (5 bases). Germline values: CDR1 MGHRA, CDR2 YSYEKL. CDR3 length: 15 amino acids. V was pared by 0 bases and J by 1 base, with 9 bases between. The CDR3 sequence: CASSQDYGGNYGYTF. The CDR3 region has the DNA TGCGCCAGCAGCCAAGATTACGGGGGTAACTATGGCTACACCTTC.

This clone was observed a few times. The chain carries TRBV4-2 and TRBJ2-5; 8 bases agree with TRBD1. J was trimmed by 5 bases and V by 1 base; bases with no gene match: 3. Germline V lookup: CDR1 LGHNA, CDR2 YNFKEQ. This CDR3 comprises 14 residues. CDR3 DNA: TGTGCCAGCAGCCAAGTAGGACAGGGCGAGACCCAGTACTTC. Protein: CASSQVGQGETQYF.

The chain employs TRBV6-6 and TRBJ2-7; 7 bases are shared with TRBD1. The junction had 7 bases not matched to a gene; V was cut back by 5 bases and J by 3 bases. Germline V gene data show CDR1 as MNHNY and CDR2 as SVGAGI (reference sequence). The CDR3 consists of 14 residues. The CDR3 region is CASSTLGQLYEQYF. The CDR3 DNA reads TGTGCCAGCAGTACCCTGGGACAGCTCTACGAGCAGTACTTC.

Comment on this clone: Additional DNA sequences in this sample encode the identical CDR3. The V and J genes are TRBV25-1 and TRBJ1-5; 7 positions match TRBD1. CDR3 length equals 14 residues. Germline CDR1 and CDR2: MGHDK and SYGVNS. The V and J ends lost 6 bases and 3 bases, in that order; junction bases with no gene match: 5. CDR3: CASSETGFNQPQHF. DNA of the CDR3: TGTGCCAGCAGCGAGACAGGGTTCAATCAGCCCCAGCATTTT.

The J gene is TRBJ2-1, the V gene TRBV7-8; D gene unclear. V lost 0 bases, J lost 9 bases, and 18 bases lay in between. Germline V lookup: CDR1 SGHVS, CDR2 FQNEAQ. This CDR3 has 16 amino acids. The DNA of the CDR3 is TGTGCCAGCAGCTTAGCGCCTCGTGCCCAGGACGCTGAGCAGTTCTTC. Translating gives CASSLAPRAQDAEQFF.

V gene TRBV5-1 combines with J gene TRBJ1-5; D is undetermined. This CDR3 has 13 residues. From germline, CDR1 is SGHRS and CDR2 YFSETQ. V was cut by 4 bases and J by 6 bases, with 11 bases left in between. The CDR3 sequence is CASSLAVGQPQHF. CDR3 in DNA: TGCGCCAGCAGCCTCGCCGTGGGTCAGCCCCAGCATTTT. Supplemented by reference TRBV5-1 and TRBJ1-5, the full variable domain reads KAGVTQTPRYLIKTRGQQVTLSCSPISGHRSVSWYQQTPGQGLQFLFEYFSETQRNKGNFPGRFSGRQFSNSRSEMNVSTLELGDSALYLCASSLAVGQPQHFGDGTRLSIL.

In this sample, this clone turned up a few times. This chain links TRBV28 with TRBJ2-5; no reliable D call. The CDR3 has 11 amino acids. CDR1 and CDR2 (germline): MDHEN, SYDVKM. V was trimmed by 4 bases and J by 7 bases, leaving 7 bases between them. CDR3 sequence (DNA): TGTGCCAGCAGTTCCGGTTGGACCCAGTACTTC. The encoded protein is CASSSGWTQYF.

In its sample, this clone was seen a few times. V gene TRBV2 combines with J gene TRBJ1-5; tentative D call: TRBD1 (5 bases). The CDR3 runs to 15 residues. The V gene's germline CDR1 is SNHLY and CDR2 FYNNEI. The germline V and J ends were trimmed by 2 bases and 11 bases, with 19 bases remaining between them. The CDR3 coding sequence is TGTGCCAGCAGTGAATTGCAAATAAGGGGTGAGTCCCAGCATTTT. This translates into CASSELQIRGESQHF.

This clone was detected a few times. The rearrangement joins TRBV25-1 to TRBJ1-2; the match to TRBD1 covers 7 bases. V trimming: 9 bases; J trimming: 8 bases; junction bases outside the gene matches: 12. This CDR3 comprises 13 residues. The germline V gene has CDR1 MGHDK and CDR2 SYGVNS. The CDR3 here is CASSRDSDYGYTF. CDR3 coding DNA: TGTGCCAGTTCCAGGGACAGCGATTACGGCTACACCTTC.

This clone was seen a handful of times. The chain links TRBV7-2 to TRBJ2-3; D call uncertain. The CDR3 extends over 15 amino acids. Between the trimmed V and J ends, which lost 2 bases and 1 base, there was a span of 10 bases. Germline CDR1 reads SGHTA; CDR2 reads FQGNSA. The CDR3 DNA is TGTGCCAGCAGCTTACGGCCGCCGGGCACAGATACGCAGTATTTT. The encoded protein is CASSLRPPGTDTQYF.

The chain recombines TRBV2 with TRBJ1-6; D is unclear. The CDR3 runs to 17 residues. Germline loops: CDR1 SNHLY, CDR2 FYNNEI. The V end lost 4 bases, the J end lost 6 bases, and 19 bases lay between the germline ends. CDR3 DNA: TGTGCCAGCAGTGCTATAACCGGGGTGCGTCTTAATTCACCCCTCCACTTT. Translating it yields CASSAITGVRLNSPLHF.

This clone was detected only a few times. This sequence joins TRBV6-5 and TRBJ2-3; 11 bases line up with TRBD2. The germline V gene encodes CDR1 MNHEY and CDR2 SVGAGI. CDR3 size: 14 residues. V shed 5 bases and J 6 bases; nucleotides not matched to a gene: 4. CDR3 protein: CASSRLAGPDTQYF. The CDR3 region has the DNA TGTGCCAGCAGTCGACTAGCGGGGCCCGATACGCAGTATTTT.

This clone turned up a few times. The chain uses TRBV25-1 and TRBJ2-2; D perhaps matches TRBD1 (6 bases). Trimming removed 4 bases from V and 8 bases from J, with 14 bases in between. Germline CDR1 reads MGHDK; CDR2 reads SYGVNS. The CDR3 runs 14 residues. CDR3 nucleotide sequence: TGTGCCAGCAGTGTCCCCGGGACAACTGGGGAGCTGTTTTTT. Protein: CASSVPGTTGELFF.

The table lists this clone with a few counts. The chain is built from TRBV6-5 and TRBJ2-1, with 9 bases fitting TRBD1. CDR1 is MNHEY, CDR2 SVGAGI, per germline. CDR3 length equals 15 residues. Trimming removed 7 bases from V and 2 bases from J; junction bases left unmatched: 6. The CDR3: CASTMDRGPYNEQFF. CDR3 sequence (DNA): TGTGCCAGCACAATGGACAGGGGACCCTACAATGAGCAGTTCTTC.

This chain connects TRBV29-1 to TRBJ1-3; no clear D. V lost 4 bases and J lost 3, with 13 bases in between. This CDR3 spans 14 amino acids. The germline CDR1 and CDR2 sequences are SQVTM and ANQGSEA. The CDR3 reads CSVGVGEVGNTIYF. The CDR3 DNA reads TGCAGCGTTGGCGTCGGGGAGGTTGGAAACACCATATATTTT.

This chain uses TRBV29-1 with TRBJ1-2; perhaps TRBD1 as D (6 bases). The CDR3 is 13 residues long. CDR1 is SQVTM and CDR2 is ANQGSEA in the germline V gene. V lost 7 bases, J lost 4 bases, and 16 bases lay in between. In DNA form, the CDR3 reads TGCAGCGCCGATGGCTCGGGGGCCTATGGCTACACCTTC. Protein sequence: CSADGSGAYGYTF.